The 31 T cell receptor beta chains below were found in one sample sequenced in a study of cytomegalovirus exposure and HLA in healthy donors. TCRdb keeps only in-frame clones here, not all; method: immunoSEQ multiplex PCR. The sample yields roughly 350,000 clones, 86% seen once. The sample comprised PBMCs. Source of these receptors: a young woman in good health and CMV-seronegative.

The rearrangement links TRBV9 to TRBJ2-2; D is perhaps TRBD1 (5 bases). This CDR3 spans 17 amino acids. Germline V gene lookup returns CDR1 SGDLS and CDR2 YYNGEE. V lost 3 bases, J lost 6 bases, and 21 bases lay in between. The CDR3 is CASSGVQGFSLAGELFF. CDR3 coding DNA: TGTGCCAGCAGCGGAGTTCAGGGTTTTAGTCTCGCCGGGGAGCTGTTTTTT.

This chain connects TRBV4-3 to TRBJ1-4; no definite D call. Germline V gene lookup returns CDR1 LGHNA and CDR2 YSLEER. This CDR3 region has 16 residues. V shed 0 bases and J shed 5 bases, with 13 bases lying between them. The CDR3 DNA sequence: TGCGCCAGCAGCCAAGATCAGGCAGGAACCAATGAAAAACTGTTTTTT. It codes for CASSQDQAGTNEKLFF.

The chain employs TRBV29-1 and TRBJ1-5; 7 bases match TRBD1. The germline V gene has CDR1 SQVTM and CDR2 ANQGSEA. Unmatched junction bases numbered 7, after V lost 5 bases and J lost 6 bases. CDR3 length equals 13 residues. The chain's CDR3 is CSVLPRTGQPQHF. The CDR3 DNA reads as TGCAGCGTTCTCCCCCGGACAGGTCAGCCCCAGCATTTT. Drawing the rest from reference TRBV29-1 and TRBJ1-5, the complete variable domain is SAVISQKPSRDICQRGTSLTIQCQVDSQVTMMFWYRQQPGQSLTLIATANQGSEATYESGFVIDKFPISRPNLTFSTLTVSNMSPEDSSIYLCSVLPRTGQPQHFGDGTRLSIL.

This sequence joins TRBV27 and TRBJ2-1, with 11 bases fitting TRBD2. Germline V gene data show CDR1 as MNHEY and CDR2 as SMNVEV (reference sequence). CDR3 length: 18 residues. V was clipped by 2 bases and J by 0 bases; unmatched bases: 6. The CDR3 region is CASSLPGTSGSSYNEQFF. CDR3 bases: TGTGCCAGCAGTTTACCCGGGACTAGCGGCAGCTCCTACAATGAGCAGTTCTTC.

The rearrangement joins TRBV7-2 to TRBJ1-5; D gene uncertain. The germline gives CDR1 SGHTA, CDR2 FQGNSA. Between the trimmed V and J ends, which lost 6 bases and 2 bases, there was a span of 11 bases. The length of the CDR3 is 14 residues. The CDR3 DNA reads TGTGCCAGCAGGGCCTCTAGCGGCAATCAGCCCCAGCATTTT. Encoded protein: CASRASSGNQPQHF.

The chain is built from TRBV28 and TRBJ2-1, with TRBD1 identical over 7 bases. The junction had 2 bases not matched to a gene; V was cut back by 7 bases and J by 5 bases. The CDR3 covers 12 residues. Germline V gene lookup returns CDR1 MDHEN and CDR2 SYDVKM. The CDR3 here is CASTDRDNEQFF. In DNA, the CDR3 is TGTGCCAGCACCGACAGGGACAATGAGCAGTTCTTC.

The gene calls are TRBV5-4 and TRBJ1-2, with D hard to call. V lost 2 bases and J 8 bases, leaving 13 bases between the germline ends. CDR3 length equals 13 residues. Germline-derived CDR1 and CDR2 are SGHNT and YYREEE (reference sequence). The CDR3 region has the DNA TGTGCCAGCAGCTTTGGTTTAGAGTACGGCTACACCTTC. Translation gives CASSFGLEYGYTF.

About this clone itself: Other DNA variants within this sample encode the same CDR3. This chain joins TRBV9 and TRBJ2-1; 9 bases are a match to TRBD2. Germline V gene data show CDR1 as SGDLS and CDR2 as YYNGEE. The CDR3 extends over 15 amino acids. V was pared by 3 bases and J by 2 bases, with 3 bases of the junction left unmatched. The chain's CDR3 is CASSATSGTYNEQFF. Written as DNA, the CDR3 is TGTGCCAGCAGCGCGACTAGCGGTACCTACAATGAGCAGTTCTTC.

The genes are TRBV5-6 and TRBJ2-7; TRBD2 is a possible D gene (6 bases). CDR3 size: 12 residues. The V and J ends lost 3 bases and 3 bases respectively, with 7 bases between them. Germline V gene lookup returns CDR1 SGHDT and CDR2 YYEEEE. DNA of the CDR3: TGTGCCAGCAGCTCGGGGGACTACGAGCAGTACTTC. It is translated as CASSSGDYEQYF.

The table lists this clone with a few counts. The chain couples TRBV4-1 to TRBJ1-2; 7 nucleotides match TRBD1. V lost 4 bases, J lost 6 bases, and 2 bases stayed unmatched. The CDR3 has 12 amino acids. Germline lookup yields CDR1 MGHRA and CDR2 YSYEKL. The chain's CDR3 is CASSPQGDGYTF. The CDR3 nucleotides read TGCGCCAGCAGCCCCCAGGGGGATGGCTACACCTTC.

The chain has TRBV6-4 and TRBJ1-5; D might be TRBD1 (6 bases). V lost 6 bases and J lost 4, with 10 bases in between. Germline CDR1 and CDR2: MRHNA and SNTAGT. CDR3 size: 13 residues. CDR3 in amino acids: CASSKQGNQPQHF. The DNA of the CDR3 is TGTGCCAGCAGCAAACAGGGAAATCAGCCCCAGCATTTT.

The V call is TRBV4-3, the J call TRBJ1-3; D is unresolved. Per the germline V gene, CDR1 is LGHNA and CDR2 is YSLEER. Deletions cut 0 bases from V and 0 bases from J, with 6 bases between. The CDR3 has 15 amino acids. CDR3 DNA: TGCGCCAGCAGCCAAGACCTCTTCTCTGGAAACACCATATATTTT. It codes for CASSQDLFSGNTIYF.

The rearrangement links TRBV19 to TRBJ1-2; 8 bases agree with TRBD1. The ends lost 6 bases at V and 6 bases at J; junction bases unmatched: 6. The germline V gene encodes CDR1 LNHDA and CDR2 SQIVND (reference sequence). This CDR3 contains 13 residues. In DNA, the CDR3 is TGTGCCAGTAGCCAAGACAGGGGTGATGGCTACACCTTC. Translating it yields CASSQDRGDGYTF.

This clone has just a few counts. The CDR3 is CASSEGDGDYEQYF. The DNA of the CDR3 is TGTGCCAGCAGCGAGGGGGACGGTGACTACGAGCAGTACTTC. This chain joins TRBV9 and TRBJ2-7; tentatively, D is TRBD1 (6 bases). Trimming pared 3 bases from V and 3 bases from J, leaving 13 bases between. Germline V gives CDR1 SGDLS, CDR2 YYNGEE. CDR3 length: 14 residues.

In its sample, this clone was seen once. This chain links TRBV18 with TRBJ2-2; 11 bases agree with TRBD2. The CDR3 sequence is 18 residues long. CDR1 and CDR2 (germline): KGHSH, LQKENI. Trimming took 3 bases from V and 6 from J; bases not matched to a gene: 12. This CDR3 is CASSPTSGSYGSAGELFF. The CDR3 nucleotides read TGTGCCAGCTCACCTACTAGCGGGAGTTATGGGAGTGCCGGGGAGCTGTTTTTT.

The rearrangement joins TRBV13 to TRBJ2-1; 9 bases line up with TRBD2. Germline trimming cut 2 bases from V and 10 bases from J; bases unmatched to any gene: 12. Germline-derived CDR1 and CDR2 are PRHDT and FYEKMQ (reference sequence). This CDR3 contains 16 residues. The CDR3 region is CASSLPGSGSAWEQFF. CDR3 nucleotide sequence: TGTGCCAGCAGCTTACCCGGTAGCGGGAGTGCTTGGGAGCAGTTCTTC.

The chain recombines TRBV11-1 with TRBJ2-5, with a possible D match to TRBD2 (6 bases). The V and J ends lost 2 bases and 5 bases respectively, with 15 bases between them. The CDR3 length is 15 residues. Germline CDR1 reads SGHAT; CDR2 reads FQDESV (reference sequence). CDR3 in amino acids: CASSLYEDAGETQYF. The CDR3 DNA reads as TGTGCCAGCAGCTTATATGAGGACGCGGGGGAGACCCAGTACTTC. The full variable domain, completed using reference TRBV11-1 and TRBJ2-5, is EAEVAQSPRYKITEKSQAVAFWCDPISGHATLYWYRQILGQGPELLVQFQDESVVDDSQLPKDRFSAERLKGVDSTLKIQPAELGDSAMYLCASSLYEDAGETQYFGPGTRLLVL.

This clone was observed a single time. This chain uses TRBV18 with TRBJ2-1; TRBD2 matches 8 bases. CDR3 length equals 14 residues. The germline CDR1 and CDR2 sequences are KGHSH and LQKENI. V shed 1 base and J 8 bases; nucleotides not matched to a gene: 4. The CDR3 DNA is TGTGCCAGCTCACCACTAAGCGGGAGCGATGAGCAGTTCTTC. This gives the protein CASSPLSGSDEQFF.

This chain uses TRBV6-5 with TRBJ2-7; 10 bases align to TRBD2. The CDR3 is 15 amino acids. Germline V gene sequence: CDR1 MNHEY, CDR2 SVGAGI. V shed 6 bases and J 3 bases; nucleotides not matched to a gene: 8. The CDR3 nucleotides are TGTGCCAGCAGCCTACAACTAGCGGGAAACTACGAGCAGTACTTC. It translates to CASSLQLAGNYEQYF.

The rearrangement uses TRBV4-1 and TRBJ1-1; D call uncertain. The V gene's germline CDR1 is MGHRA and CDR2 YSYEKL. Trimming removed 4 bases at V and 4 bases at J, with 16 bases between. The CDR3 has 15 amino acids. This CDR3 reads CASSLHQAVSTEAFF. CDR3 coding DNA: TGCGCCAGCAGCCTCCACCAGGCCGTGAGCACTGAAGCTTTCTTT.

The chain employs TRBV28 and TRBJ2-1; 9 bases line up with TRBD2. V shed 6 bases and J 2 bases; nucleotides not matched to a gene: 5. The CDR3 is 15 residues long. CDR1 and CDR2 (germline): MDHEN, SYDVKM. For the CDR3, the DNA is TGTGCCAGCAGCTATACTAGCGGGCCCTACAATGAGCAGTTCTTC. This encodes CASSYTSGPYNEQFF.

The V gene is TRBV27, the J gene TRBJ1-1; TRBD1 matches at 7 bases. V gave up 5 bases and J gave up 9 bases; unmatched junction bases: 6. Germline loops: CDR1 MNHEY, CDR2 SMNVEV (reference sequence). This CDR3 comprises 12 residues. CDR3 sequence: CASSHDREKAFF. For the CDR3, the DNA is TGTGCCAGCAGTCACGACAGGGAGAAAGCTTTCTTT.

V and J are TRBV7-3 and TRBJ2-7, with TRBD1 matching over 10 bases. Losses at the gene ends were 5 bases for V and 4 bases for J; bases not matched to a gene: 20. Germline V lookup: CDR1 SGHTA, CDR2 FQGTGA. This CDR3 region has 19 residues. CDR3 sequence (DNA): TGTGCCAGCAGCGCAGGCTCGACAGGGGGCACGGGACCTAATTACGAGCAGTACTTC. Translated, it gives CASSAGSTGGTGPNYEQYF.

The chain recombines TRBV7-9 with TRBJ2-7; TRBD1 might be the D (5 bases). The germline CDR1 and CDR2 sequences are SEHNR and FQNEAQ (reference sequence). Trimming took 7 bases from V and 6 from J, leaving 19 bases between them. The CDR3 runs to 14 residues. The DNA for the CDR3 is TGTGCCAGCACCAGGCCAGGGAACGATCGCGAGCAGTACTTC. This encodes CASTRPGNDREQYF. Based on the CDR3 plus reference TRBV7-9 and TRBJ2-7, the full variable domain is DTGVSQNPRHKITKRGQNVTFRCDPISEHNRLYWYRQTLGQGPEFLTYFQNEAQLEKSRLLSDRFSAERPKGSFSTLEIQRTEQGDSAMYLCASTRPGNDREQYFGPGTRLTVT.

The chain employs TRBV7-2 and TRBJ2-5, with D possibly TRBD2 on 6 matching bases. This CDR3 is built from 14 residues. The ends were cut back, 6 bases at V and 4 bases at J, with 15 bases in the middle. CDR1 is SGHTA, CDR2 FQGNSA, per germline. CDR3 nucleotides: TGTGCCAGCAGTCTGCGGAGGGGCGGAGAGACCCAGTACTTC. This gives the protein CASSLRRGGETQYF. Full variable domain (rest looked up from reference TRBV7-2 and TRBJ2-5): GAGVSQSPSNKVTEKGKDVELRCDPISGHTALYWYRQSLGQGLEFLIYFQGNSAPDKSGLPSDRFSAERTGGSVSTLTIQRTQQEDSAVYLCASSLRRGGETQYFGPGTRLLVL.

The chain is built from TRBV7-9 and TRBJ2-5; tentatively, D is TRBD2 (6 bases). The CDR3 loop spans 15 amino acids. The V gene lost 5 bases and the J gene lost 5 bases, with 18 bases spanning the gap. Looked up from germline, CDR1 is SEHNR and CDR2 is FQNEAQ (reference sequence). The CDR3 reads CASSHARLVGETQYF. Written as DNA, the CDR3 is TGTGCCAGCAGCCATGCCAGACTAGTCGGGGAGACCCAGTACTTC.

This sequence joins TRBV13 and TRBJ2-7; 13 bases map to TRBD2. With 4 bases clipped from V and 3 bases from J, the junction kept 9 bases outside the gene matches. The germline CDR1 and CDR2 sequences are PRHDT and FYEKMQ (reference sequence). The CDR3 is 17 residues long. CDR3 in amino acids: CASSSTGLAGPDYEQYF. The DNA of the CDR3 is TGTGCCAGCAGCTCCACGGGACTAGCGGGACCTGACTACGAGCAGTACTTC.

This clone was picked up one time. CDR3 residues: CASSSDRASDTQYF. The CDR3 DNA follows: TGTGCCAGCAGCTCGGACAGGGCGTCAGATACGCAGTATTTT. This rearrangement joins TRBV2 to TRBJ2-3, with TRBD1 matching 8 bases. CDR1 is SNHLY, CDR2 FYNNEI, per germline. This CDR3 is built from 14 residues. The ends lost 6 bases at V and 4 bases at J; junction bases unmatched: 6.

V is TRBV4-3 and J is TRBJ2-7; TRBD1 might be the D (6 bases). This CDR3 spans 14 amino acids. In germline, CDR1 is LGHNA, CDR2 YSLEER. The V and J ends lost 2 bases and 3 bases respectively, with 11 bases between them. CDR3 sequence: CASSQRTVDYEQYF. The CDR3 bases are TGCGCCAGCAGCCAACGGACAGTTGACTACGAGCAGTACTTC.

DNA of the CDR3: TGCGCCAGCAGCTTGGACTTCTACGAGCAGTACTTC. Translating gives CASSLDFYEQYF. The chain links TRBV5-1 to TRBJ2-7; D unclear. Germline V CDR1 and CDR2: SGHRS, YFSETQ. The CDR3 consists of 12 residues. V lost 0 bases, J lost 3 bases, and 4 bases lay in between.

This chain connects TRBV19 to TRBJ1-5; 9 bases are a match to TRBD1. The CDR3 consists of 16 residues. The trim removed 7 bases at V and 4 bases at J, leaving 11 bases unmatched. From germline, CDR1 is LNHDA and CDR2 SQIVND (reference sequence). CDR3 sequence (DNA): TGTGCCAGTATCCAGACCGGGACAGGGTTAAATCAGCCCCAGCATTTT. Translating gives CASIQTGTGLNQPQHF.